The entry below describes one T cell receptor beta chain. The antigen is unknown. Template switching with 5'RACE generated the TCR cDNA and added a universal primer site and UMIs. TCRdb ran MiXCR on the 5' RACE reads and lists one entry per CDR3 protein. The sample holds under 100,000 distinct CDR3 sequences, roughly 5.8% seen once. This entry comes from a study of T cells after yellow fever vaccination. Across the whole study: SMART-Seq v4 Ultra Low Input handled preparation of low-cell-number fractions.

Study outcomes and limitations: Most clones from primary vaccination were detected again post-booster (roughly 96% CD4, about 88% CD8).

The starting material was CD8+ T cells sorted from PBMCs, obtained 10 days after the yellow fever booster vaccination. The receptor was derived from a man younger than 30 who received the YFV17D yellow fever vaccine.

CDR3 sequence reads: CASSPLGRPDTQYF. CDR3 bases: TGTGCCAGCAGCCCGCTGGGCAGGCCAGATACGCAGTATTTT. The chain uses TRBV7-3 and TRBJ2-3; D not resolved. CDR1 and CDR2 (germline): SGHTA, FQGTGA. Trimming removed 5 bases at V and 4 bases at J, with 13 bases between. The CDR3 spans 14 residues.